The entry below describes one TCR beta chain. This clone occurred once. There is no known antigen for this receptor. No much larger clonotype is one base removed from it; base qualities were not supplied. The cohort consisted of 670 or so healthy bone marrow donors. At the time of sampling, every cohort member was nominally healthy, though immune exposures that went unrecorded were likely present. The donor tested CMV seronegative, placing the donor among the 352 seronegative members of the cohort. A peripheral blood sample was collected from each donor, and TCR beta sequencing was performed on peripheral blood mononuclear cells. The Qiagen DNeasy Blood Extraction Kit was used to extract genomic DNA from the blood cell samples. Library preparation used the immunoSEQ multiplex PCR assay. For the multiplex PCR, a mixture combining 60 forward primers for TCR Vbeta segments and 13 reverse primers for TCR Jbeta segments was used. A multiplex PCR assay on genomic DNA amplified the CDR3 region of rearranged TCR beta genes. The amplified TCR beta libraries were sequenced on the Illumina HiSeq System as 87-base-pair reads. Under the source paper's analysis protocol: In a later analysis, tens of millions of unique TCR beta chains were counted across the approximately 620 repertoires, and roughly 11 million of these chains were shared by at least two donors. Raw reads were error-corrected and collapsed into unique sequences by a nearest-neighbor algorithm in which closely related sequences were merged to remove PCR and sequencing errors. CDR3 sequences were aligned to IMGT reference sequences to assign V, D and J gene segments. For a sequence to be retained, a match of at least six nucleotides to both a V gene segment and a J gene segment was required. A rearrangement counted as productive if the CDR3 had no stop codons and remained in frame with V and J, and every other rearrangement counted as non-productive. CDR3 was defined by IMGT convention, running from the second conserved V-encoded cysteine to the conserved J-encoded phenylalanine. The earlier analysis of fewer than 700 of the donors excluded sequences that lacked an unambiguous match to a single V gene segment. In an earlier analysis of roughly 500 of the donors, V segments were called functional above 56.7% productive rearrangements and were called segregating when the between-donor standard deviation exceeded 5%. A statistical classification framework was developed to diagnose cytomegalovirus status using the catalog of TCR beta chain sequences. A later analysis assigned V and J genes by comparing TCR nucleotide sequences with IMGT/GENE-DB human TR gene sequences. The TCRdist pipeline was used in a later analysis to assign CDR3 sequences and most-parsimonious VDJ recombination scenarios. A later analysis defined each TCR beta chain by its CDR3 amino acid sequence plus V-gene family, and excluded reads lacking a unique V-gene family. To address suspected cross-contamination and a sequencing artifact, a later analysis removed around 600 highly shared, low-generation-probability nucleotide sequences. In a later analysis, a clonal expansion index for each public chain was calculated from normalized within-repertoire ranks of inferred template counts. Generation probabilities in a later analysis came from a VDJ recombination model fitted to out-of-frame rearrangements, and those results were checked against IGoR. In a later analysis, hypergeometric tests were used to score TCR-TCR, TCR-HLA and TCR-CMV co-occurrence, with a repertoire-size bias correction applied to TCR pairs. In a later analysis, false discovery rates were estimated by permuting HLA or CMV assignments 20 times. In a later analysis, co-occurring TCRs were grouped using DBSCAN, with TCRdist sequence similarity added in when clustering inside HLA-allele-positive subsets. Repertoires with fewer than 30,000 or more than 120,000 public chains, plus five repertoires with anomalous nucleotide sharing, were excluded from co-occurrence clustering. Entries here come from immuneACCESS through TCRdb and include only in-frame sequences with V and J called. Some clones fail to appear in such tables; in the studies checked, an unresolved V gene covers under half of the shortfall, and the cause of the remainder is unknown. V, J and clone size derive from that table, while D and trimming were established from the DNA sequence. A total of approximately 100,000 clones appear in this sample, approximately 69% of them only once. The top ten hold roughly 1.2% of the sample.

The CDR3 covers 17 residues, taking in both the cysteine and the phenylalanine. Only the CDR3 DNA stays, 51 bases, in frame from base 1. CDR1 and CDR2, looked up from the germline V gene, are SGHAT and FQNNGV. Cut back by 0 bases and 2 bases, the V and J ends lie 11 bases apart. This sample stems from a study of cytomegalovirus exposure and HLA in healthy donors listed by TCRdb under 2017. Regarding the study in general: An earlier analysis of several hundred of the donors reported under 300 Gb of sequence data and 100 million to 120 million unique TCR beta sequences obtained from around 170 million T cells. Roughly 300 gigabases of sequencing data and approximately 91 million unique TCR sequences made up an early release that covered over 550 HLA-typed donors. The genetic ancestry cluster associated with self-reported Caucasian donors included about 84% of the roughly 400 genotyped donors. The study was designed to test whether signatures of past pathogen exposure could be identified by cataloging public T cell receptors. Using immunosequencing, the study profiled T cell repertoires from about 620 subjects and related those repertoires to cytomegalovirus serostatus. In addition to the first cohort of roughly 670 subjects, a separate validation cohort of around 110 different subjects was used. High-throughput TCR immunosequencing, statistical association of individual TCRs with disease status, and machine learning were combined to predict cytomegalovirus infection status. A later analysis re-analyzed previously published TCR beta repertoires from roughly 630 donors and added high-resolution HLA genotyping to study TCR occurrence patterns. In the later analysis, no new phenotypic data were used to find candidate immune exposures; instead, reliance was placed on TCR beta sequences and their occurrence across donors. To decide whether each TCR beta V gene segment behaved as functional or pseudogenic, an earlier analysis of approximately 600 of the donors relied on high-throughput TCR beta sequencing. Donor age, sex, ethnicity and CMV serostatus were collected together with the repertoire data. Genome-wide SNP genotypes for about three fifths of the roughly 700 donors were used in a later genetic analysis, which treated that subset as a discovery cohort. Every discovery cohort repertoire had been produced on one sequencing platform. HLA typing covered class I and class II loci at four-digit resolution. The number of typed donors differed by locus: roughly 629-640 for A, B, C, DRB1 and DQB1; 500 to 550 for DQA1; 606 for DPA1; and approximately 450 for DPB1. Five DR-DQ haplotypes were handled as single units for association and clustering because linkage in the cohort was strong. Across some 400 genotyped donors of the cohort, an average of about 240,000 unique TCR beta nucleotide sequences per donor were sequenced, and roughly 20% of those sequences were non-productive. Here is what the overall study found, with its caveats: Only TCR beta chains were sequenced in this cohort, and the absence of alpha or paired-chain data limited detectable features. Most TCR sequences were seen in very few donors, while some public TCRs were found in many individuals. In a later genetic analysis, fewer N-insertions in productive TCRs were reported among donors in an Asian-associated ancestry cluster than the approximately 670-donor mean. In a later genetic analysis, a missense DCLRE1C variant was associated with V-gene and J-gene trimming of TCR beta chains, and the association was replicated in an independent cohort. Some IMGT-functional V segments, including TRBV6-2 and TRBV6-3, could not be told apart with the 87-base-pair reads, so those segments were excluded. A later analysis found that TCR association rates varied across HLA loci, with DRB1 alleles showing the most associated TCRs and HLA-C alleles the fewest. It was suggested by the authors that the approach could potentially be generalized to other disease states and immunological phenotypes. A few of the identified cytomegalovirus-associated TCR beta chains were confirmed in vitro to be specific for cytomegalovirus antigens. Over 15 rarely observed V segments, including chromosome 9 orphons, were excluded from the earlier analysis of some 590 of the donors because counts were too low. A further reported finding was that TCR beta sequences accurately predicted the HLA-A and HLA-B alleles for most subjects in the first cohort. Strong co-occurrence of HLA alleles, especially DR and DQ, made assigning TCR associations to individual alleles difficult. Specific HLA alleles were associated with over 15,000 TCR beta sequences at a false discovery rate of 0.05 in a later analysis. The sequencing pipeline was judged likely to have produced a cluster of highly shared sequence variants as a technical artifact. The classifier was reported to diagnose cytomegalovirus status with high specificity and sensitivity in both the original cohort and the validation cohort. The only immune exposure information available for the cohort was CMV serostatus. A later analysis found that most CMV-associated TCR beta chains appeared HLA-restricted, with HLA associations seemingly driven largely by CMV exposure. Sequencing depth was assumed to be roughly uniform across donors in the presence/absence analyses, though that assumption may not hold. Because some donors lacked HLA typing at each locus, the association tests relied only on the typed subset. An earlier analysis of 450 to 750 of the donors showed that most TCR beta V segments appeared in productive rearrangements either about 87% or about 30% of the time, which broadly matched IMGT annotations. The study gave a list of roughly 150 TCR beta chains associated with cytomegalovirus. A later analysis found that HLA-associated TCR beta chains were more clonally expanded and had lower generation probabilities than equally common non-associated chains. A later analysis reported that several top co-occurrence clusters appeared linked to parvovirus B19, influenza, CMV and Epstein-Barr virus. Linkage disequilibrium might explain the correlated functional status among segregating V segments, but an unknown experimental factor could not be ruled out.

Recombination joined TRBV11-2 with TRBJ1-6, with TRBD1 as a weak D call on 5 bases. This receptor was obtained from a female donor in good health and CMV-seronegative. The specimen sequenced was PBMCs. The nucleotides are TGTGCCAGCAGCTTAGACGGCAGGGTCCCCTATAATTCACCCCTCCACTTT. It translates to CASSLDGRVPYNSPLHF.